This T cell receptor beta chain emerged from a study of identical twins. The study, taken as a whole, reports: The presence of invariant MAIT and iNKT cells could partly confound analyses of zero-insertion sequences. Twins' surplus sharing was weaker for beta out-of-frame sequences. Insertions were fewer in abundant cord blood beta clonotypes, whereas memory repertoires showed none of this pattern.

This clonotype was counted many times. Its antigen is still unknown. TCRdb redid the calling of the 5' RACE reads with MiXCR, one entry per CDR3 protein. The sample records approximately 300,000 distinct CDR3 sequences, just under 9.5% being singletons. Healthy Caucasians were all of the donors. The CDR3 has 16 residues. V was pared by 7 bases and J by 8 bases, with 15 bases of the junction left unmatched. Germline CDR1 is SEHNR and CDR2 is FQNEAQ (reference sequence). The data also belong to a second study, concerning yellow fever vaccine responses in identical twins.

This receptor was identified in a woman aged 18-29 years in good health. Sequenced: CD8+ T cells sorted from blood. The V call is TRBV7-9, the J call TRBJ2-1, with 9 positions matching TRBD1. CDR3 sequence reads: CASNPRGTGNSHEQFF. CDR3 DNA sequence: TGTGCCAGCAACCCCCGAGGGACAGGGAATTCTCATGAGCAGTTCTTC.